The T cell receptor beta chain described here comes from a study of blood T cell repertoires in COVID-19. Germline values: CDR1 KGHSH, CDR2 LQKENI. V was clipped by 3 bases and J by 0 bases, with 12 bases between them. This CDR3 spans 17 amino acids. How the authors handled the data: The authors estimated nucleated cell counts from reference gene primer amplification. Clones were sequenced by immunoSEQ multiplex PCR, and TCRdb holds only the in-frame ones, with some missing. The D gene and trimming were derived from the DNA, and the V and J assignments and clone size from that table. The repertoire has 110,000 or so clones, 70% to 90% of them found once; the top ten carry over 6.5%.

The receptor was isolated from a woman in her seventies who had recovered from COVID-19. Sequencing was performed on peripheral blood. The J gene is TRBJ2-6, the V gene TRBV18; tentatively, D is TRBD2 (6 bases). The CDR3 here is CASSPMGLNSGANVLTF. CDR3 coding DNA: TGTGCCAGCTCACCGATGGGACTTAACTCTGGGGCCAACGTCCTGACTTTC. Combining the CDR3 with reference TRBV18 and TRBJ2-6 gives the whole variable domain NAGVMQNPRHLVRRRGQEARLRCSPMKGHSHVYWYRQLPEEGLKFMVYLQKENIIDESGMPKERFSAEFPKEGPSILRIQQVVRGDSAAYFCASSPMGLNSGANVLTFGAGSRLTVL.